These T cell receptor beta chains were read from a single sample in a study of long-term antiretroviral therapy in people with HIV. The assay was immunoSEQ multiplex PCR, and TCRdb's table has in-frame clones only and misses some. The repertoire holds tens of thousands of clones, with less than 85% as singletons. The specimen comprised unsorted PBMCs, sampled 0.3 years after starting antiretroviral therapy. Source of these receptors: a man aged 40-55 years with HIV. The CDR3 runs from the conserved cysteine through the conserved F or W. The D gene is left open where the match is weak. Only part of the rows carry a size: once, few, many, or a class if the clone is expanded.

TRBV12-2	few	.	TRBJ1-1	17	TGTGCAAGTCGCTTAGGCGGGACAGGCTGCATGAACACTGAAGCTTTCTTT	CASRLGGTGCMNTEAFF
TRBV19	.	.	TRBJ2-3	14	TGTGCCAGTAGTATAGGGGGGGCGGCAGATACGCAGTATTTT	CASSIGGAADTQYF
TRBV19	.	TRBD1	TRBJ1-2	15	TGTGCCACTCAAACTGGGACAGGGGGCGGAGATGGCTACACCTTC	CATQTGTGGGDGYTF
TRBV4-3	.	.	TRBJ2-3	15	TGCGCCAGCAGCCAAGATATCGGATCTTTCTATACGCAGTATTTT	CASSQDIGSFYTQYF
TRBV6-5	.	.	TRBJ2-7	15	TGTGCCAGCAGTTACACCAGACAGAACTTCTACGAGCAGTACTTC	CASSYTRQNFYEQYF
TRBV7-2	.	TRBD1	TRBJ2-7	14	TGTGCCAGCAGCTACCGGGACAGGGGCCGCGAGCAGTACTTC	CASSYRDRGREQYF
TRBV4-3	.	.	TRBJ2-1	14	TGCGCCAGCAGCCCCGGGTCCCGCTACAATGAGCAGTTCTTC	CASSPGSRYNEQFF
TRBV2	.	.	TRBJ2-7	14	TGTGCCAGCAGTGAGGAGACAGAGTGGGACGAGCAGTACTTC	CASSEETEWDEQYF
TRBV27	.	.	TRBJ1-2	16	TGTGCCAGCAGTGCCCTCATAGGCGTACTTAACTATGGCTACACCTTC	CASSALIGVLNYGYTF
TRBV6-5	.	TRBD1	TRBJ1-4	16	TGTGCCAGCAGTTACTCGCTTTGGACAGGGCAGGAAAAACTGTTTTTT	CASSYSLWTGQEKLFF
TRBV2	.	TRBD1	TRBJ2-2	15	TGTGCCAGCAAAACGCAGGGGGCAAATACCGGGGAGCTGTTTTTT	CASKTQGANTGELFF
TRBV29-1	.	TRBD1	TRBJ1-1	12	TGCAGCTTCCGGACAGGGGGGACTGAAGCTTTCTTT	CSFRTGGTEAFF
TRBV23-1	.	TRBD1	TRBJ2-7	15	TGCGCCAGCAGTCAATCGACAGGGGTTCACTACGAGCAGTACTTC	CASSQSTGVHYEQYF
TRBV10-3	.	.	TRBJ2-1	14	TGTGCCATCAGTGCAGGTGGGAGCCACAATGAGCAGTTCTTC	CAISAGGSHNEQFF
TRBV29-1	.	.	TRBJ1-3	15	TGCAGCGTTGAAGCCCTGGGACCCGCAGGAAACACCATATATTTT	CSVEALGPAGNTIYF
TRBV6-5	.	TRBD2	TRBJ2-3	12	TGTGCCAGCAGCCGCACCGGGACTAGCTGGTATTTT	CASSRTGTSWYF
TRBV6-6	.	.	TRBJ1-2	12	TGTGCCAGCAGTTACTCTCCGGATGGCTACACCTTC	CASSYSPDGYTF
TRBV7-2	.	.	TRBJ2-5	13	TGTGCCAGCAGCTTAGCAGGGACGGAGACCCAGTACTTC	CASSLAGTETQYF
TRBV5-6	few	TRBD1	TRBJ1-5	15	TGTGCCAGCAGCTTGCGCCCAGGGGGGACTGCGCCCCAGCATTTT	CASSLRPGGTAPQHF
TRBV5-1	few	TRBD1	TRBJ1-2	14	TGCGCCAGCAGCAAGGACAGGGCGGGCTATGGCTACACCTTC	CASSKDRAGYGYTF
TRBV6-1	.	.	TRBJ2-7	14	TGTGCCAGCAGTGAAGGCGCAGGGAACTACGAGCAGTACTTC	CASSEGAGNYEQYF
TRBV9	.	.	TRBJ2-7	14	TGTGCCAGCAGCGCTGGATATGGGTTGTACGAGCAGTACTTC	CASSAGYGLYEQYF
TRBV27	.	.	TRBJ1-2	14	TGTGCCAGCAGTCCCCGGCCTTTTAGCGGTGGCTACACCTTC	CASSPRPFSGGYTF
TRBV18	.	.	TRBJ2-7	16	TGTGCCAGCTCCCTAAAACCGGGACACGGGTCCTACGAGCAGTACTTC	CASSLKPGHGSYEQYF
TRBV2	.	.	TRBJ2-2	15	TGTGCCAGCAAGGAGGGGAGGATGAACACCGGGGAGCTGTTTTTT	CASKEGRMNTGELFF
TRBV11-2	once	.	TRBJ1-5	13	TGTGCCAGCAGCTTAGGGGTGAGACAGCCCCAGCATTTT	CASSLGVRQPQHF